One and the same sample provided the 8 T cell receptor beta chains below, sequenced in a study of metastatic and nonmetastatic thyroid tumors (dated by TCRdb to 2020 to 2021). Library preparation was by PCR. The instrument given in TCRdb is Illumina HiSeq 4000. TCRdb trimmed public reads at Q25 via fastp, called clones via MiXCR and kept in-frame beta chains. The sample records almost 9,500 clones, under 30% of which are singletons. Of the sample, 21% falls within the top ten clones. Before undergoing thyroid surgery, none of the patients had been given any kind of treatment. Sequencing was performed on tumor tissue. These receptor sequences come from a female donor with papillary thyroid cancer or a benign thyroid nodule (not recorded which). Some clones in this sample may be carry-over from other donors' samples.

The CDR3 DNA reads as TGTGCCAGCAGCTCCGGGACTAGCGGGGGGGCAATAGATACGCAGTATTTT. Translated: CASSSGTSGGAIDTQYF. The chain is built from TRBV11-2 and TRBJ2-3; 16 positions match TRBD2. The germline CDR1 and CDR2 sequences are SGHAT and FQNNGV. The CDR3 runs 17 residues. The trim removed 4 bases at V and 5 bases at J, leaving 6 bases unmatched. Full variable domain (missing parts from reference TRBV11-2 and TRBJ2-3): EAGVAQSPRYKIIEKRQSVAFWCNPISGHATLYWYQQILGQGPKLLIQFQNNGVVDDSQLPKDRFSAERLKGVDSTLKIQPAKLEDSAVYLCASSSGTSGGAIDTQYFGPGTRLTVL.

The chain couples TRBV4-3 to TRBJ2-7; tentatively, D is TRBD1 (5 bases). This CDR3 is 17 amino acids long. The germline V gene has CDR1 LGHNA and CDR2 YSLEER. V gave up 0 bases and J gave up 2 bases, with 17 bases separating them. This CDR3 is CASSQDVAAGQAYEQYF. The CDR3 DNA reads TGCGCCAGCAGCCAAGATGTGGCGGCAGGGCAAGCCTACGAGCAGTACTTC.

In its sample, this clone was seen a few times. A much larger clone differs from this one at a single base, so this may be a read error. The J gene is TRBJ2-3, the V gene TRBV7-6, with D tentatively TRBD2 (5 bases). Germline V lookup: CDR1 SGHVS, CDR2 FNYEAQ. The CDR3 loop spans 10 amino acids. The CDR3 spells CASSLDQEVF. The CDR3 bases are TGTGCCAGCAGCTTAGATCAGGAGGTCTTT.

In its sample, this clone ranks as medium-sized. The rearrangement uses TRBV28 and TRBJ2-1; 10 bases map to TRBD2. The CDR3 runs to 16 residues. Trimming removed 7 bases from V and 8 bases from J; junction bases left unmatched: 14. The germline V gene has CDR1 MDHEN and CDR2 SYDVKM. In DNA, the CDR3 is TGTGCCAGCACCTCAACCCGGCTAGCGGGAGTCCATGAGCAGTTCTTC. As protein: CASTSTRLAGVHEQFF.

This clone was observed at least ten times. Other DNA sequences from this sample encode an identical CDR3 as well. The chain has TRBV7-6 and TRBJ2-3; 10 bases agree with TRBD2. Germline V gives CDR1 SGHVS, CDR2 FNYEAQ. CDR3 size: 17 residues. Unmatched junction bases numbered 10, after V lost 6 bases and J lost 1 base. The CDR3 loop is CASSPSSGSMGTDTQYF. The CDR3 DNA reads TGTGCCAGCAGTCCCTCTAGCGGGAGTATGGGCACAGATACGCAGTATTTT.

The sample holds many counts of this clone. The chain combines TRBV27 with TRBJ2-1; possibly TRBD1 for D (6 bases). This CDR3 is built from 17 residues. Germline V gene sequence: CDR1 MNHEY, CDR2 SMNVEV (reference sequence). V lost 4 bases to trimming and J lost 7 bases, with 23 bases between them. CDR3 DNA sequence: TGTGCCAGCAGTTCCCCCGAGACAGGACCCTTTGGAAATGAGCAGTTCTTC. It codes for CASSSPETGPFGNEQFF.

About this clone: The germline gene is not matched at one end of the junction; a read error may be the cause. The V and J genes are TRBV24-1 and TRBJ2-2; D gene unclear. Germline-derived CDR1 and CDR2 are KGHDR and SFDVKD. The CDR3 contains 17 residues. CDR3 in DNA: TGTGCCACCAATGATTTCGGAGCCGGGCTGAACACAGGGGAGCTGTTTTTT. Translated: CATNDFGAGLNTGELFF.

This clone turned up a few times. It is likely a read error, because the conserved phenylalanine at the end of the CDR3 is missing. V and J are TRBV5-1 and TRBJ2-7; 9 nucleotides line up with TRBD1. The trim removed 4 bases at V and 5 bases at J, leaving 13 bases unmatched. The CDR3 contains 16 residues. The V gene's germline CDR1 is SGHRS and CDR2 YFSETQ. As DNA, the CDR3 is TGCGCCAGCAGCCACACCTCCACAGGGGGCGAGGACGAGCAGTACTCC. Translated, it gives CASSHTSTGGEDEQYS.